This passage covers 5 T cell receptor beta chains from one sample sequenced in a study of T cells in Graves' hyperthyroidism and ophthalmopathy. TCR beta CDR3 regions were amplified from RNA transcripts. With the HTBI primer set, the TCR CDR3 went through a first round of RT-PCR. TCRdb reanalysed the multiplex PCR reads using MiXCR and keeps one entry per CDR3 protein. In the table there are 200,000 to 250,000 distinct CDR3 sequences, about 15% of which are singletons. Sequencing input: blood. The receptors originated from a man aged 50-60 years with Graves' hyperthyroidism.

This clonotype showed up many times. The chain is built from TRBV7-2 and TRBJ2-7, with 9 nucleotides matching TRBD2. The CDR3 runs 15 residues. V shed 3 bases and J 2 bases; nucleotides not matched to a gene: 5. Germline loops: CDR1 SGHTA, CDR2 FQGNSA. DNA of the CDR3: TGTGCCAGCAGCTTTAGTGGACTAGCGACCTACGAGCAGTACTTC. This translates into CASSFSGLATYEQYF. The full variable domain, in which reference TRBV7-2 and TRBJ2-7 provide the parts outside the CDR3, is GAGVSQSPSNKVTEKGKDVELRCDPISGHTALYWYRQSLGQGLEFLIYFQGNSAPDKSGLPSDRFSAERTGGSVSTLTIQRTQQEDSAVYLCASSFSGLATYEQYFGPGTRLTVT.

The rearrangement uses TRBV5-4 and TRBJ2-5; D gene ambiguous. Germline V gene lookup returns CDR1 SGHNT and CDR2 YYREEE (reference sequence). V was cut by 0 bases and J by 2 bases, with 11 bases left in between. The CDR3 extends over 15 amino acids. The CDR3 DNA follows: TGTGCCAGCAGCTTGGCGGCAGACCAACAAGAGACCCAGTACTTC. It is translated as CASSLAADQQETQYF. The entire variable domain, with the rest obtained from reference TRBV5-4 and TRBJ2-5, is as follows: ETGVTQSPTHLIKTRGQQVTLRCSSQSGHNTVSWYQQALGQGPQFIFQYYREEENGRGNFPPRFSGLQFPNYSSELNVNALELDDSALYLCASSLAADQQETQYFGPGTRLLVL.

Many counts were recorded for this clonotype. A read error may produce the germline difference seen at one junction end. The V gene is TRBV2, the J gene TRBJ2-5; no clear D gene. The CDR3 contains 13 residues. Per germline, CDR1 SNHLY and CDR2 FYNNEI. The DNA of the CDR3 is TGTGCCAGCAGGGAAGGGTCGCGGGAGACCCAGTACTTC. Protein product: CASREGSRETQYF.

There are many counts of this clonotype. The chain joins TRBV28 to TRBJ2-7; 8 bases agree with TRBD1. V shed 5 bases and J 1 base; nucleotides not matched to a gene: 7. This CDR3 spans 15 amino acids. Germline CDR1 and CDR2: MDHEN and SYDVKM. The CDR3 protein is CASSPDRDVSYEQYF. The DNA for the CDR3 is TGTGCCAGCAGTCCGGACAGGGACGTTTCCTACGAGCAGTACTTC.

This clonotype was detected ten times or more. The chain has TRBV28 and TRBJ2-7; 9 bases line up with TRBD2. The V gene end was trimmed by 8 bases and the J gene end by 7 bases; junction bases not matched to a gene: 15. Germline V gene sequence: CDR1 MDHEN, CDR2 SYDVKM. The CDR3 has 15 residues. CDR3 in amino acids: CASAFGGTSTGEQYF. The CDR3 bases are TGTGCCAGCGCCTTTGGGGGGACTAGCACGGGAGAGCAGTACTTC.